These 25 T cell receptor beta chains were all obtained from the same sample, sequenced in a study of cytomegalovirus exposure and HLA in healthy donors. Primers: 60 Vbeta forward and 13 Jbeta reverse. Produced via immunoSEQ multiplex PCR; TCRdb's table is partial and in-frame only. Found here are about 57,000 clones, approximately 70% of them singletons; the top ten hold 7% to 10%. The sequenced material came from PBMCs. These receptor sequences come from a woman aged 45-59 years in good health and CMV-seronegative.

The chain is built from TRBV10-3 and TRBJ2-2, with D unclear. The CDR3 runs 15 residues. The germline V gene has CDR1 ENHRY and CDR2 SYGVKD. Trimming removed 4 bases at V and 5 bases at J, with 14 bases between. For the CDR3, the DNA is TGTGCCATCAGTGGCCGTACCCAGAGGACCGGGGAGCTGTTTTTT. Its translation is CAISGRTQRTGELFF.

The V and J genes are TRBV28 and TRBJ1-1; maybe TRBD1 (5 bases). Germline V lookup: CDR1 MDHEN, CDR2 SYDVKM. Trimming took off 2 bases at V and 4 bases at J, with 11 bases between the two ends. The CDR3 length is 14 residues. The chain's CDR3 is CASSLDQGGTEAFF. The CDR3, as DNA: TGTGCCAGCAGTTTAGATCAGGGCGGCACTGAAGCTTTCTTT. Full variable domain (remainder filled in from reference TRBV28 and TRBJ1-1): DVKVTQSSRYLVKRTGEKVFLECVQDMDHENMFWYRQDPGLGLRLIYFSYDVKMKEKGDIPEGYSVSREKKERFSLILESASTNQTSMYLCASSLDQGGTEAFFGQGTRLTVV.

The V gene is TRBV7-9, the J gene TRBJ1-1; unclear D gene. The CDR3 has 15 amino acids. The germline V gene has CDR1 SEHNR and CDR2 FQNEAQ (reference sequence). V was clipped by 2 bases and J by 0 bases, with 10 bases between them. The CDR3 region is CASSLLRILNTEAFF. For the CDR3, the DNA is TGTGCCAGCAGCTTATTGCGGATTCTGAACACTGAAGCTTTCTTT.

This clone has only one observation. J is TRBJ1-1 and V is TRBV7-9; 9 positions agree with TRBD1. The trim removed 3 bases at V and 6 bases at J, leaving 5 bases unmatched. The CDR3 loop spans 14 amino acids. CDR1 and CDR2 (germline): SEHNR, FQNEAQ (reference sequence). CDR3 DNA sequence: TGTGCCAGCAGCTTTGGGGACAGGGCGGCTGAAGCTTTCTTT. Translating it yields CASSFGDRAAEAFF.

The V call is TRBV29-1, the J call TRBJ1-2; 9 bases agree with TRBD1. Unmatched junction bases numbered 7, after V lost 3 bases and J lost 5 bases. This CDR3 is 14 amino acids long. In germline, CDR1 is SQVTM, CDR2 ANQGSEA. The CDR3 region is CSVDLDRGLYGYTF. For the CDR3, the DNA is TGCAGCGTTGATCTGGACAGGGGCCTTTATGGCTACACCTTC.

The rearrangement links TRBV18 to TRBJ1-5; 7 bases agree with TRBD1. V gave up 6 bases and J gave up 4 bases; unmatched junction bases: 9. Germline assignment: CDR1 KGHSH and CDR2 LQKENI. The CDR3 spans 15 residues. The CDR3 coding sequence is TGTGCCAGCTCCTCCGGACAGGACCTTAATCAGCCCCAGCATTTT. Translating gives CASSSGQDLNQPQHF.

This chain uses TRBV6-1 with TRBJ2-1; tentative D call: TRBD1 (6 bases). Germline lookup yields CDR1 MNHNS and CDR2 SASEGT. CDR3 length: 14 amino acids. V lost 6 bases and J 6 bases, leaving 15 bases between the germline ends. The CDR3 region is CASRMDRNPNEQFF. DNA of the CDR3: TGTGCCAGCAGAATGGACAGAAACCCCAATGAGCAGTTCTTC.

This clone turned up a few times. This chain joins TRBV11-2 and TRBJ2-7; 9 nucleotides agree with TRBD1. The CDR3 length is 14 residues. CDR1 is SGHAT and CDR2 is FQNNGV in the germline V gene. J lost 7 bases, V lost 5 bases, and 9 bases had no gene match. The CDR3 protein is CASSRDRASGEQYF. CDR3 nucleotide sequence: TGTGCCAGCAGCCGGGACAGGGCCTCCGGGGAGCAGTACTTC. The full variable domain, completed using reference TRBV11-2 and TRBJ2-7, is EAGVAQSPRYKIIEKRQSVAFWCNPISGHATLYWYQQILGQGPKLLIQFQNNGVVDDSQLPKDRFSAERLKGVDSTLKIQPAKLEDSAVYLCASSRDRASGEQYFGPGTRLTVT.

V gene TRBV9 combines with J gene TRBJ2-3; no clear D. V dropped 2 bases and J dropped 6 bases, with 10 bases sitting between them. The CDR3 spans 13 residues. CDR1 is SGDLS and CDR2 is YYNGEE in the germline V gene. This CDR3 is CASSVQSQDTQYF. The DNA for the CDR3 is TGTGCCAGCAGCGTCCAGTCACAGGATACGCAGTATTTT. Full variable domain (rest looked up from reference TRBV9 and TRBJ2-3): DSGVTQTPKHLITATGQRVTLRCSPRSGDLSVYWYQQSLDQGLQFLIQYYNGEERAKGNILERFSAQQFPDLHSELNLSSLELGDSALYFCASSVQSQDTQYFGPGTRLTVL.

The chain joins TRBV2 to TRBJ1-1; D is ambiguous. The CDR3 is 14 amino acids. The V gene's germline CDR1 is SNHLY and CDR2 FYNNEI. The CDR3 sequence is CLLRGIIRNTEAFF. In nucleotides, the CDR3 is TGTTTACTCCGAGGGATAATCCGGAACACTGAAGCTTTCTTT.

The chain employs TRBV5-1 and TRBJ1-3; no definite D call. CDR3 length: 17 amino acids. Germline lookup yields CDR1 SGHRS and CDR2 YFSETQ. V was clipped by 0 bases and J by 0 bases, with 13 bases between them. Written as DNA, the CDR3 is TGCGCCAGCAGCTTGGCGGAGGGAGGCAACTCTGGAAACACCATATATTTT. Amino acid sequence: CASSLAEGGNSGNTIYF.

This clone was seen only once. The chain couples TRBV18 to TRBJ2-3; D not certain. The germline V and J ends were trimmed by 2 bases and 6 bases, with 3 bases remaining between them. The V gene's germline CDR1 is KGHSH and CDR2 LQKENI. There are 11 residues in the CDR3. CDR3 loop: CASSPADTQYF. The CDR3 bases are TGTGCCAGCTCACCAGCGGATACGCAGTATTTT.

The chain combines TRBV28 with TRBJ2-3, with D possibly TRBD2 on 5 matching bases. Germline V gene lookup returns CDR1 MDHEN and CDR2 SYDVKM. V lost 7 bases and J 4 bases, leaving 12 bases between the germline ends. This CDR3 has 13 amino acids. CDR3 protein: CASTLPGADTQYF. The CDR3 region has the DNA TGTGCCAGCACCCTCCCCGGGGCAGATACGCAGTATTTT.

This rearrangement joins TRBV9 to TRBJ2-7; maybe TRBD1 (5 bases). Deletions cut 3 bases from V and 4 bases from J, with 14 bases between. CDR1 and CDR2 from the germline V gene are SGDLS and YYNGEE. The CDR3 is made up of 14 amino acids. CDR3 protein: CASSATASPYEQYF. CDR3 DNA: TGTGCCAGCAGCGCGACAGCTTCCCCATACGAGCAGTACTTC.

This chain uses TRBV7-2 with TRBJ2-1, with 8 bases identical to TRBD2. Germline CDR1 SGHTA, CDR2 FQGNSA. There are 16 residues in the CDR3. Trimming removed 5 bases from V and 8 bases from J; junction bases left unmatched: 14. This chain's CDR3 is CASSIRADRAGDEQFF. CDR3 nucleotides: TGTGCCAGCAGCATCCGAGCGGACAGAGCGGGAGATGAGCAGTTCTTC.

The DNA for the CDR3 is TGTGCCAGCAGCCTCCCCCCAGCGGGAGTAGGTGGGGCCAACGTCCTGACTTTC. Translating it yields CASSLPPAGVGGANVLTF. This sequence joins TRBV7-2 and TRBJ2-6; 8 bases align to TRBD2. Germline V gene data show CDR1 as SGHTA and CDR2 as FQGNSA. This CDR3 is 18 amino acids long. Germline trimming cut 5 bases from V and 3 bases from J; bases unmatched to any gene: 12.

V usage is TRBV5-8 and J usage is TRBJ1-1, with 7 bases identical to TRBD1. Germline-derived CDR1 and CDR2 are SGHTS and YDEGEE. The ends lost 5 bases at V and 3 bases at J; junction bases unmatched: 4. The CDR3 is made up of 13 amino acids. CDR3 sequence reads: CASRQGWDTEAFF. DNA for the CDR3: TGTGCCAGCAGACAGGGGTGGGACACTGAAGCTTTCTTT.

The chain carries TRBV19 and TRBJ2-5, with D perhaps matching TRBD1 (6 bases). The CDR3 length is 14 residues. V gave up 9 bases and J gave up 2 bases, with 16 bases separating them. Germline-derived CDR1 and CDR2 are LNHDA and SQIVND (reference sequence). CDR3 nucleotide sequence: TGTGCCAGCACAACGACAGGAGATCAAGAGACCCAGTACTTC. Translating it yields CASTTTGDQETQYF.

The rearrangement links TRBV7-2 to TRBJ1-5; a weak D match, TRBD1 (6 bases). Trimming stripped 3 bases from V and 3 bases from J, with 9 bases between. Germline V gives CDR1 SGHTA, CDR2 FQGNSA. The CDR3 is 14 amino acids. The CDR3 bases are TGTGCCAGCAGCTTGGGGGCGAACAATCAGCCCCAGCATTTT. This sequence encodes CASSLGANNQPQHF.

The genes are TRBV19 and TRBJ1-2; 11 positions agree with TRBD1. After removal of 5 bases from V and 2 bases from J, the junction contained 10 bases not matched to a gene. The CDR3 loop spans 17 amino acids. CDR1 and CDR2 from the germline V gene are LNHDA and SQIVND (reference sequence). This chain's CDR3 is CASSPRTGGASNYGYTF. Written as DNA, the CDR3 is TGTGCCAGTAGTCCGAGGACAGGGGGCGCATCCAACTATGGCTACACCTTC.

V usage is TRBV27 and J usage is TRBJ2-7, with 9 bases identical to TRBD2. Per germline, CDR1 MNHEY and CDR2 SMNVEV (reference sequence). The CDR3 runs to 15 residues. V lost 4 bases, J lost 4 bases, and 8 bases stayed unmatched. CDR3 loop: CASSSTGTSSYEQYF. For the CDR3, the DNA is TGTGCCAGCAGTTCAACCGGGACTAGCAGTTACGAGCAGTACTTC.

This sequence joins TRBV19 and TRBJ1-1; D is undetermined. This CDR3 has 13 amino acids. Germline assignment: CDR1 LNHDA and CDR2 SQIVND (reference sequence). Between the trimmed V and J ends, which lost 3 bases and 5 bases, there was a span of 10 bases. This CDR3 reads CASSITRGTEAFF. The CDR3, as DNA: TGTGCCAGTAGTATCACACGAGGGACTGAAGCTTTCTTT.

The V gene is TRBV27, the J gene TRBJ2-7; maybe TRBD1 (6 bases). CDR3 length equals 16 residues. V was cut by 3 bases and J by 6 bases, with 21 bases left in between. CDR1 is MNHEY, CDR2 SMNVEV, per germline (reference sequence). CDR3 DNA sequence: TGTGCCAGCAGTTTGCAAGTAGGGGGAGTATTAGGCGAGCAGTACTTC. Its translation is CASSLQVGGVLGEQYF.

The chain recombines TRBV7-3 with TRBJ2-7; 11 bases agree with TRBD2. The CDR3 is made up of 16 amino acids. Trimming at V came to 1 base and at J to 5 bases, leaving 7 bases not matched to a gene. Germline loops: CDR1 SGHTA, CDR2 FQGTGA. CDR3 nucleotides: TGTGCCAGCAGCTTAAGAGCAGGGACTAGCGGCGACGAGCAGTACTTC. It yields the protein CASSLRAGTSGDEQYF.

The CDR3 here is CASSLAGAYPGELFF. Here the CDR3 DNA reads TGTGCCAGCAGCTTGGCGGGAGCATATCCCGGGGAGCTGTTTTTT. The rearrangement uses TRBV7-9 and TRBJ2-2; 7 bases map to TRBD2. The CDR3 contains 15 residues. With V trimmed by 3 bases and J by 6 bases, 7 bases remained unmatched. The germline gives CDR1 SEHNR, CDR2 FQNEAQ (reference sequence).